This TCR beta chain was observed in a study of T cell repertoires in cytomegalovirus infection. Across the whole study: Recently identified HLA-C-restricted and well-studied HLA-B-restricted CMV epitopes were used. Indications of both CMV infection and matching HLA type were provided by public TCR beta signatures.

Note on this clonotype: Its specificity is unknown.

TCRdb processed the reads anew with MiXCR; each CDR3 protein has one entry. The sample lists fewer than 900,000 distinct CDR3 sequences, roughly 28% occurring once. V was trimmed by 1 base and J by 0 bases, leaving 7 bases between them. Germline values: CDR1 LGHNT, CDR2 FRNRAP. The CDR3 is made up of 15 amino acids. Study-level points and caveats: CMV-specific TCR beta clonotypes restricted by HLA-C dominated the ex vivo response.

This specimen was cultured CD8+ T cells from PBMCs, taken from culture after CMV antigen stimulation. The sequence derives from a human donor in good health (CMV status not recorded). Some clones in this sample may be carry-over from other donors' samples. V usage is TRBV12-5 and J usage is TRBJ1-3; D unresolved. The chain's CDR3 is CASGLGQFSGNTIYF. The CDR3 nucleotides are TGTGCTAGTGGTTTGGGGCAGTTCTCTGGAAACACCATATATTTT.